The clone carrying this TCR beta chain has more than one count but fewer than ten. The CDR3 sequence is 15 residues long. The J segment lost 5 bases and the V segment lost 4 bases, leaving 7 bases of the junction unmatched. The germline V gene has CDR1 LGHNA and CDR2 YNFKEQ. The data stem from a study of T cells in Graves' hyperthyroidism and ophthalmopathy. TCR beta CDR3 sequences were amplified from RNA transcripts. Researchers ran a first-round RT-PCR on the TCR CDR3 using the HTBI primer set. TCRdb recomputed calls from the multiplex PCR reads with MiXCR, one row per CDR3 protein. The table lists roughly 380,000 distinct CDR3 sequences, over 15% of them singletons.

The receptor was isolated from a woman aged 18-29 years with Graves' hyperthyroidism. The V gene is TRBV4-2, the J gene TRBJ2-5; 10 bases align to TRBD2. Material: blood. The CDR3 sequence is CASSLERGGQETQYF. The CDR3 DNA reads as TGTGCCAGCAGCCTCGAGCGGGGGGGTCAGGAGACCCAGTACTTC.